The present T cell receptor (beta chain) was sequenced within a study of blood T cell repertoires in COVID-19. This clone was observed a few times. Per the study methods: It was from reference gene primer amplification that nucleated cell counts were estimated. Here immunoSEQ multiplex PCR was the method, and the copy in TCRdb shows in-frame clones only, minus some. V and J calls plus clone size are reproduced from that table; the DNA served to infer D and trimming. The sample yields about 110,000 clones, more than 75% seen once. This CDR3 is built from 13 residues. This chain connects TRBV21-1 to TRBJ1-3; the DNA was not used to check the table's D call, TRBD1. TRBV21-1 represents a pseudogene. The receptor was isolated from a middle-aged man with acute or convalescent COVID-19. Material for sequencing was peripheral blood. CDR3 region: CASSFNRGNTIYF. Written as DNA, the CDR3 is TGTGCCAGCAGCTTCAACAGGGGAAACACCATATATTTT.